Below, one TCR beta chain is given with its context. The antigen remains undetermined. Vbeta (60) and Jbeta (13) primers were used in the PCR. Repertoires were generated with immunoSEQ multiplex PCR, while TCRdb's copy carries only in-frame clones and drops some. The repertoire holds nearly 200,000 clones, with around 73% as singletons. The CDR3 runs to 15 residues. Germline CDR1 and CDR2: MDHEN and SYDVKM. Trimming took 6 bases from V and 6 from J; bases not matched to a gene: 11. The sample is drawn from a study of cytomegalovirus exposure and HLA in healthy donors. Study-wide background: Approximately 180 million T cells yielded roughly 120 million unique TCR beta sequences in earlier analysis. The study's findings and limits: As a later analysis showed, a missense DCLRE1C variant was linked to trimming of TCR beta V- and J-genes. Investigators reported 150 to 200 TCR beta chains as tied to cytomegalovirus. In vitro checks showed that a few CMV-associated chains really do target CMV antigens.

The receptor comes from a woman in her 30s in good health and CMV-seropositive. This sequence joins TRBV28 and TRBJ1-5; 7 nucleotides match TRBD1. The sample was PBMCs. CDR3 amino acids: CASRTDRVFSQPQHF. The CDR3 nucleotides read TGTGCCAGCAGAACCGACAGGGTATTTTCTCAGCCCCAGCATTTT.